Following are 17 T cell receptor beta chains from one sample sequenced in a study of blood T cell repertoires in COVID-19. Libraries were prepared by immunoSEQ multiplex PCR; TCRdb keeps only in-frame clonotypes and omits some of them. The sample lists around 40,000 clones; 80% were seen once. Sequencing was performed on peripheral blood. These receptors were obtained from an elderly man with active or convalescent COVID-19.

The V gene is TRBV10-3, the J gene TRBJ2-1; possible D gene TRBD2, 5 bases. Germline CDR1 ENHRY, CDR2 SYGVKD. Deletions cut 3 bases from V and 5 bases from J, with 8 bases between. CDR3 length equals 13 residues. The CDR3, as DNA: TGTGCCATCAGTGACGACGGGAACAATGAGCAGTTCTTC. Its translation: CAISDDGNNEQFF.

The chain joins TRBV29-1 to TRBJ1-5, with 8 bases lining up with TRBD1. CDR1 and CDR2 (germline): SQVTM, ANQGSEA. With V trimmed by 7 bases and J by 3 bases, 5 bases remained unmatched. This CDR3 has 13 amino acids. The CDR3 is CSGTTGDNQPQHF. Written as DNA, the CDR3 is TGCAGCGGAACGACAGGGGACAATCAGCCCCAGCATTTT.

The chain couples TRBV19 to TRBJ1-6; TRBD1 aligns across 10 bases. Germline loops: CDR1 LNHDA, CDR2 SQIVND (reference sequence). The CDR3 runs 15 residues. Trimming at V came to 5 bases and at J to 9 bases, leaving 7 bases not matched to a gene. The CDR3 nucleotides are TGTGCCAGTAGTGCCCCGGGACAGGGGAGTTCACCCCTCCACTTT. It is translated as CASSAPGQGSSPLHF.

The CDR3 loop reads CASSVSRAETQYF. In DNA, the CDR3 is TGTGCCAGCAGTGTTTCCAGGGCCGAGACCCAGTACTTC. This chain links TRBV2 with TRBJ2-5; TRBD1 is a possible D gene (5 bases). The CDR3 contains 13 residues. The germline V gene encodes CDR1 SNHLY and CDR2 FYNNEI. V was clipped by 4 bases and J by 5 bases, with 11 bases between them.

The gene calls are TRBV9 and TRBJ1-6; D perhaps matches TRBD1 (6 bases). Trimming cost V 3 bases and J 2 bases, with 15 bases left between them. In germline, CDR1 is SGDLS, CDR2 YYNGEE. The CDR3 runs 17 residues. The CDR3 is CASSASVDSTYNSPLHF. CDR3 nucleotide sequence: TGTGCCAGCAGCGCGTCAGTGGACAGTACCTATAATTCACCCCTCCACTTT. The variable domain in full, with the rest retrieved from reference TRBV9 and TRBJ1-6, is DSGVTQTPKHLITATGQRVTLRCSPRSGDLSVYWYQQSLDQGLQFLIQYYNGEERAKGNILERFSAQQFPDLHSELNLSSLELGDSALYFCASSASVDSTYNSPLHFGNGTRLTVT.

V and J are TRBV30 and TRBJ2-6, with D possibly TRBD1 on 5 matching bases. The CDR3 runs 14 residues. V lost 3 bases and J lost 3, with 9 bases in between. CDR1 is GTSNPN, CDR2 SVGIG, per germline (reference sequence). CDR3 loop: CAWSRTSGANVLTF. The CDR3 DNA reads TGTGCCTGGAGCCGGACAAGTGGGGCCAACGTCCTGACTTTC.

The chain couples TRBV4-3 to TRBJ2-2; D remains unclear. The V end was cut by 0 bases, the J end by 7 bases, with 12 bases between. This CDR3 has 15 residues. In germline, CDR1 is LGHNA, CDR2 YSLEER. CDR3 sequence reads: CASSQDRQTGGELFF. CDR3 bases: TGCGCCAGCAGCCAAGACCGGCAAACGGGCGGGGAGCTGTTTTTT.

The rearrangement links TRBV5-1 to TRBJ2-7, with TRBD2 identical over 11 bases. Trimming took 4 bases from V and 0 from J; bases not matched to a gene: 6. The CDR3 loop spans 16 amino acids. Germline lookup yields CDR1 SGHRS and CDR2 YFSETQ. DNA of the CDR3: TGCGCCAGCAGCCCCCGACTAGCGGGAAACTCCTACGAGCAGTACTTC. Encoded protein: CASSPRLAGNSYEQYF.

The chain couples TRBV6-5 to TRBJ2-3; D uncertain. The CDR3 runs 11 residues. Deletions cut 6 bases from V and 4 bases from J, with 5 bases between. The germline V gene has CDR1 MNHEY and CDR2 SVGAGI. Here the CDR3 DNA reads TGTGCCAGCAGAGAGGCAGATACGCAGTATTTT. It translates to CASREADTQYF.

As concerns this clone: One end of the junction fails to match germline, which may point to a read error. V usage is TRBV5-1 and J usage is TRBJ2-5; no reliable D call. Germline V gene data show CDR1 as SGHRS and CDR2 as YFSETQ. This CDR3 is built from 11 residues. This chain's CDR3 is CASSNQENQYF. In DNA, the CDR3 is TGCGCCAGCAGTAACCAAGAGAACCAGTACTTC.

This clone was seen only once. V is TRBV7-2 and J is TRBJ1-2; weak D call: TRBD1 (5 bases). Germline V gene sequence: CDR1 SGHTA, CDR2 FQGNSA. This CDR3 spans 13 amino acids. The ends were cut back, 6 bases at V and 2 bases at J, with 10 bases in the middle. The CDR3 DNA reads TGTGCCAGCAGGCTGACAGCGAACTATGGCTACACCTTC. It translates to CASRLTANYGYTF.

The chain carries TRBV7-9 and TRBJ2-2, with 7 bases that match TRBD1. Germline CDR1 reads SEHNR; CDR2 reads FQNEAQ (reference sequence). This CDR3 spans 13 amino acids. The V segment lost 9 bases and the J segment 1 base; nucleotides outside the gene matches: 2. The CDR3 DNA reads as TGTGCCAGGGGGGACAGGAACACCGGGGAGCTGTTTTTT. Translation gives CARGDRNTGELFF. The complete variable domain, with remaining parts taken from reference TRBV7-9 and TRBJ2-2, reads DTGVSQNPRHKITKRGQNVTFRCDPISEHNRLYWYRQTLGQGPEFLTYFQNEAQLEKSRLLSDRFSAERPKGSFSTLEIQRTEQGDSAMYLCARGDRNTGELFFGEGSRLTVL.

The chain couples TRBV6-6 to TRBJ1-2; 10 bases align to TRBD1. This CDR3 has 12 amino acids. V was pared by 6 bases and J by 8 bases, with 3 bases of the junction left unmatched. Germline V gene sequence: CDR1 MNHNY, CDR2 SVGAGI (reference sequence). CDR3 amino acids: CASSPDRGGYTF. Here the CDR3 DNA reads TGTGCCAGCAGCCCGGACAGGGGGGGCTACACCTTC.

The chain uses TRBV5-1 and TRBJ2-5, with 8 bases identical to TRBD2. Germline values: CDR1 SGHRS, CDR2 YFSETQ. The CDR3 runs to 16 residues. V lost 0 bases to trimming and J lost 1 base; unmatched junction nucleotides: 5. This CDR3 reads CASSLGVAGSQETQYF. CDR3 DNA: TGCGCCAGCAGCTTGGGCGTAGCGGGAAGCCAAGAGACCCAGTACTTC. The full variable domain, its missing parts supplied by reference TRBV5-1 and TRBJ2-5, is KAGVTQTPRYLIKTRGQQVTLSCSPISGHRSVSWYQQTPGQGLQFLFEYFSETQRNKGNFPGRFSGRQFSNSRSEMNVSTLELGDSALYLCASSLGVAGSQETQYFGPGTRLLVL.

V and J are TRBV12-3 or TRBV12-4 and TRBJ1-2, with a tentative D call TRBD1 (6 bases). The V gene lost 5 bases and the J gene lost 8 bases, with 15 bases spanning the gap. The CDR3 runs 13 residues. The CDR3 DNA follows: TGTGCCAGCAGTCCCTCGGGGGGGGGCGGCTACACCTTC. As protein: CASSPSGGGGYTF.

This clone showed up just a few times. The chain employs TRBV7-8 and TRBJ1-1; possibly TRBD1 for D (5 bases). V lost 3 bases to trimming and J lost 0 bases, with 11 bases between them. The CDR3 length is 15 residues. CDR1 is SGHVS and CDR2 is FQNEAQ in the germline V gene. The CDR3 nucleotides read TGTGCCAGCAGCTTCTCCAGGGCGGTGAACACTGAAGCTTTCTTT. It codes for CASSFSRAVNTEAFF.

The chain is built from TRBV2 and TRBJ2-7, with 7 bases that match TRBD1. The CDR3 contains 14 residues. Germline trimming cut 6 bases from V and 0 bases from J; bases unmatched to any gene: 5. CDR1 and CDR2 (germline): SNHLY, FYNNEI. The CDR3 is CASRVQGNSYEQYF. CDR3 in DNA: TGTGCCAGCAGGGTACAGGGGAACTCCTACGAGCAGTACTTC. Full variable domain (outside the CDR3, taken from reference TRBV2 and TRBJ2-7): EPEVTQTPSHQVTQMGQEVILRCVPISNHLYFYWYRQILGQKVEFLVSFYNNEISEKSEIFDDQFSVERPDGSNFTLKIRSTKLEDSAMYFCASRVQGNSYEQYFGPGTRLTVT.